This TCR beta chain was captured in a study of regulatory T cells in long-lasting Graves disease. iRepertoire HTBI primers and Arm-PCR of CDR3 regions built TCR beta libraries. TCRdb re-analysed the multiplex PCR reads in MiXCR, keeping a single row per CDR3 protein. This table holds roughly 440,000 distinct CDR3 sequences, over 15% found once. V was pared by 1 base and J by 7 bases, with 10 bases between. CDR1 and CDR2 (germline): MDHEN, SYDVKM. The CDR3 length is 13 residues. This clonotype was recorded at least ten times. Time point described: newly diagnosed GD, antithyroid drugs for less than 3 months. There was RNA extracted from PBMCs, and the TCR library was made from it. These data were also reused for a study on T cells in Graves' hyperthyroidism and ophthalmopathy.

This receptor was obtained from a woman under 30 with Graves disease. Sequencing was performed on peripheral blood mononuclear cells (PBMCs), taken at new diagnosis, from a patient treated with antithyroid drugs. The chain is built from TRBV28 and TRBJ2-5; TRBD2 might be the D (6 bases). The CDR3 loop reads CASSLYGGGTQYF. DNA for the CDR3: TGTGCCAGCAGTTTATACGGGGGTGGGACCCAGTACTTC.